The present T cell receptor (beta chain) was sequenced within a study of T cells in localized non-small cell lung cancer. The table came from immunoSEQ multiplex PCR; TCRdb's copy has only in-frame clones and leaves some out. The sample shows 3,000 to 3,500 clones, approximately 32% of them seen only once. Germline V gives CDR1 KGHSH, CDR2 LQKENI. V lost 3 bases and J lost 4, with 18 bases in between. The CDR3 sequence is 16 residues long. The clonotype originates from a man aged 40 to 70 with stage III lung adenocarcinoma. This chain uses TRBV18 with TRBJ1-1; D may be TRBD1 (6 bases). The specimen was lung tumor tissue, collected before any cancer treatment. This CDR3 is CASSPGDNLRSTEAFF. As DNA, the CDR3 is TGTGCCAGCTCACCGGGGGACAACCTGAGGAGCACTGAAGCTTTCTTT.